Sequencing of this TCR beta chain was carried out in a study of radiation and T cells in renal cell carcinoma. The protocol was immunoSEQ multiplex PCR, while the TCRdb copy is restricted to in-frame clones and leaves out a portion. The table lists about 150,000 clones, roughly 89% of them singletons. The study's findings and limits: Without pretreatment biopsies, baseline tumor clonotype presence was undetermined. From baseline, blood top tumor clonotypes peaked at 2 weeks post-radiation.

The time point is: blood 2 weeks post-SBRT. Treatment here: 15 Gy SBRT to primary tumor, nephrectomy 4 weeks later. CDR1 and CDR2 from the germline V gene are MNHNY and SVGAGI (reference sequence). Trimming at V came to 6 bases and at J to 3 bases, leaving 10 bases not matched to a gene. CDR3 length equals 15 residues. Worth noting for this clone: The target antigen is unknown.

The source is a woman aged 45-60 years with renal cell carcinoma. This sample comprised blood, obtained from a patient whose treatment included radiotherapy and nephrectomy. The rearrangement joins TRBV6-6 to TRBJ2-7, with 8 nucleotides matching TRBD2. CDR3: CASSKSGGYGYEQYF. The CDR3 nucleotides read TGTGCCAGCAGCAAAAGCGGGGGTTACGGCTACGAGCAGTACTTC.